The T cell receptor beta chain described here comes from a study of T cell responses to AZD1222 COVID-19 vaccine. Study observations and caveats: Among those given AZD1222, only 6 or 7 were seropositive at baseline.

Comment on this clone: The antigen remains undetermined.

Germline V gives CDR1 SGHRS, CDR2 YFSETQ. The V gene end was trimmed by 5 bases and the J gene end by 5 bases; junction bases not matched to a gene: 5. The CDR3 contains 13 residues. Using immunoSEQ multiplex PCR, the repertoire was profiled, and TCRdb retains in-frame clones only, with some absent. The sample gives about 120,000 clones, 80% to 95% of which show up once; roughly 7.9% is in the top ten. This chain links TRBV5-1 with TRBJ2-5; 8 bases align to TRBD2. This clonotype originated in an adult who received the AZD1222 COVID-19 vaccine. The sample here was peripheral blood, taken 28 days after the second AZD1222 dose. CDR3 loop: CASRGGLGETQYF. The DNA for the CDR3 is TGCGCCAGCAGAGGGGGACTAGGGGAGACCCAGTACTTC.